This T cell receptor (beta chain) was found in a study of OX40 agonist ivuxolimab in advanced cancers. At the level of the study: The dose-escalation group included hepatocellular carcinoma, melanoma, renal cell carcinoma and head and neck cancer.

The method was immunoSEQ multiplex PCR; TCRdb's version includes in-frame clones alone and lacks a portion of them. This table has about 93,000 clones, under 95% appearing once. V shed 7 bases and J shed 0 bases, with 10 bases lying between them. Germline V gene data show CDR1 as LNHDA and CDR2 as SQIVND (reference sequence). This CDR3 spans 14 amino acids. The receptor comes from an adult with an advanced solid tumor such as melanoma, head and neck, liver or kidney cancer. The material was CD4+ or CD8+ T cells sorted from blood, obtained in a trial of the OX40 agonist ivuxolimab. This chain uses TRBV19 with TRBJ1-5; D is undetermined. Here the CDR3 reads CASNSDYSNQPQHF. The CDR3 region has the DNA TGTGCCAGTAATTCGGATTATAGCAATCAGCCCCAGCATTTT.